What follows are 23 T cell receptor beta chains derived from one specimen sequenced in a study of blood T cell repertoires in COVID-19 (TCRdb year 2020). Library method: the immunoSEQ multiplex PCR assay. This immuneACCESS table, as held by TCRdb, lists in-frame sequences with V and J called but not all clones. Of the missing ones, under half trace to an unresolved V gene in checked studies; the others have no known cause. The sample contains under 300,000 clones, 80% to 90% of them found a single time. Jointly, the top ten make up 2.4% of the sample. Sequenced sample: PBMCs or T cells enriched from blood (not recorded which). Source of these receptors: a woman younger than 30 who had recovered from COVID-19.

The chain is built from TRBV9 and TRBJ2-7; D not resolved. Trimming took 0 bases from V and 6 from J, leaving 10 bases between them. The CDR3 is 13 amino acids. CDR1 is SGDLS and CDR2 is YYNGEE in the germline V gene. DNA for the CDR3: TGTGCCAGCAGCGTAGCTACGAGAGGCGAGCAGTACTTC. Translating it yields CASSVATRGEQYF.

The chain joins TRBV12-3 or TRBV12-4 to TRBJ1-2; perhaps TRBD1 as D (5 bases). The CDR3 contains 13 residues. Trimming took off 4 bases at V and 4 bases at J, with 10 bases between the two ends. CDR3 loop: CASSSQGFYGYTF. For the CDR3, the DNA is TGTGCCAGCAGTTCGCAGGGATTCTATGGCTACACCTTC.

This chain uses TRBV6-5 with TRBJ1-5; no reliable D call. V was clipped by 2 bases and J by 5 bases, with 7 bases between them. The CDR3 sequence is 13 residues long. Germline V lookup: CDR1 MNHEY, CDR2 SVGAGI. Here the CDR3 reads CASSYGGYQPQHF. The DNA for the CDR3 is TGTGCCAGCAGTTACGGAGGCTATCAGCCCCAGCATTTT.

The J gene is TRBJ2-5, the V gene TRBV12-3 or TRBV12-4, with 7 bases identical to TRBD2. The CDR3 spans 12 residues. Trimming at V came to 6 bases and at J to 5 bases, leaving 3 bases not matched to a gene. The CDR3 DNA reads TGTGCCAGCAGCCCGCGGGGGGAGACCCAGTACTTC. Protein sequence: CASSPRGETQYF.

V gene TRBV20-1 combines with J gene TRBJ1-6, with unresolved D. The V gene's germline CDR1 is DFQATT and CDR2 SNEGSKA (reference sequence). The CDR3 contains 13 residues. V gave up 3 bases and J gave up 8 bases, with 11 bases separating them. Here the CDR3 reads CSASPGIYSPLHF. The CDR3 DNA is TGCAGTGCTAGTCCAGGCATATATTCACCCCTCCACTTT.

The chain joins TRBV3-1 (or the pseudogene TRBV3-2) to TRBJ1-4; D might be TRBD1 (6 bases). CDR1 LGHDT and CDR2 YNNKEL come from the germline V gene (reference sequence). V was clipped by 0 bases and J by 8 bases, with 16 bases between them. This CDR3 has 16 residues. In DNA form, the CDR3 reads TGTGCCAGCAGCCAAGATAGCTGGCAGGGGAGCGAAAAACTGTTTTTT. This translates into CASSQDSWQGSEKLFF.

The chain is built from TRBV10-3 and TRBJ1-2, with D unresolved. The V and J ends lost 4 bases and 4 bases respectively, with 7 bases between them. Germline-derived CDR1 and CDR2 are ENHRY and SYGVKD. CDR3 size: 12 residues. The CDR3 DNA follows: TGTGCCATCAGTGCCAACAGCTATGGCTACACCTTC. Its protein is CAISANSYGYTF.

This chain connects TRBV14 to TRBJ2-6; D is unresolved. CDR3 length: 15 amino acids. Trimming pared 1 base from V and 4 bases from J, leaving 8 bases between. Germline CDR1 is SGHDN and CDR2 is FVKESK. The DNA for the CDR3 is TGTGCCAGCAGCCAAGTCCGGGTCGGGGCCAACGTCCTGACTTTC. Protein sequence: CASSQVRVGANVLTF.

The chain couples TRBV5-1 to TRBJ2-1; 9 bases map to TRBD2. This CDR3 contains 14 residues. From germline, CDR1 is SGHRS and CDR2 YFSETQ. Trimming at V came to 5 bases and at J to 6 bases, leaving 6 bases not matched to a gene. CDR3 DNA sequence: TGCGCCAGCAGAGGTCTAGCGGGGCCCAATGAGCAGTTCTTC. This codes for CASRGLAGPNEQFF.

To note about this clone: A read error may produce the germline difference seen at one junction end. The V and J genes are TRBV7-7 and TRBJ2-2, with 12 bases lining up with TRBD2. This CDR3 is built from 16 residues. Germline lookup yields CDR1 SSHAT and CDR2 FNYEAQ (reference sequence). CDR3 region: CASSELAGGTGGELFF. CDR3 bases: TGTGCTAGCAGCGAACTAGCGGGGGGTACTGGCGGGGAGCTGTTTTTT.

The rearrangement links TRBV28 to TRBJ1-2; TRBD1 might be the D (5 bases). The CDR3 runs 14 residues. Germline V gene data show CDR1 as MDHEN and CDR2 as SYDVKM. V dropped 5 bases and J dropped 1 base, with 11 bases sitting between them. Here the CDR3 reads CASSPDTYNYGYTF. CDR3 DNA sequence: TGTGCCAGCAGTCCGGACACCTATAACTATGGCTACACCTTC.

CDR3 DNA: TGTGCCAGCAGCCCCATGGCGGATGATTCACCCCTCCACTTT. Translation gives CASSPMADDSPLHF. The chain joins TRBV7-6 to TRBJ1-6; D is uncertain. Germline V CDR1 and CDR2: SGHVS, FNYEAQ. The CDR3 loop spans 14 amino acids. V lost 5 bases and J 8 bases, leaving 13 bases between the germline ends.

The gene calls are TRBV13 and TRBJ2-7, with 7 nucleotides matching TRBD1. CDR1 is PRHDT, CDR2 FYEKMQ, per germline (reference sequence). The V segment lost 5 bases and the J segment 12 bases; nucleotides outside the gene matches: 7. This CDR3 has 11 amino acids. DNA of the CDR3: TGTGCCAGCAGCACTGGGACAGTGCTGTACTTC. It encodes CASSTGTVLYF.

The chain joins TRBV19 to TRBJ1-6, with D uncertain. The V end lost 7 bases, the J end lost 2 bases, and 9 bases lay between the germline ends. The CDR3 spans 14 residues. Germline V lookup: CDR1 LNHDA, CDR2 SQIVND (reference sequence). CDR3 in DNA: TGTGCCAGTAAAGGAGGGACCTATAATTCACCCCTCCACTTT. Its protein is CASKGGTYNSPLHF.

This rearrangement joins TRBV7-9 to TRBJ1-5; unclear D gene. There are 15 residues in the CDR3. The V end was cut by 5 bases, the J end by 11 bases, with 22 bases between. Germline assignment: CDR1 SEHNR and CDR2 FQNEAQ (reference sequence). The CDR3 nucleotides are TGTGCCAGCAGCCAGGCCTCCGGAAGTTTCAGTTCCCAGCATTTT. This translates into CASSQASGSFSSQHF.

The V and J genes are TRBV4-2 and TRBJ1-2; D possibly corresponds to TRBD1 (5 bases). The germline V gene has CDR1 LGHNA and CDR2 YNFKEQ. The CDR3 sequence is 13 residues long. V lost 4 bases and J 9 bases, leaving 15 bases between the germline ends. CDR3 region: CASSLVGTESYTF. In DNA, the CDR3 is TGTGCCAGCAGCCTTGTTGGGACTGAGAGCTACACCTTC.

The chain has TRBV5-1 and TRBJ2-7; a weak D match, TRBD1 (5 bases). Germline V gene sequence: CDR1 SGHRS, CDR2 YFSETQ. The V end lost 5 bases, the J end lost 0 bases, and 12 bases lay between the germline ends. This CDR3 contains 14 residues. DNA for the CDR3: TGCGCCAGCAGTACAGGCCGCAGCTCCTACGAGCAGTACTTC. Translation gives CASSTGRSSYEQYF.

The chain joins TRBV9 to TRBJ1-1; 7 bases map to TRBD1. V lost 0 bases and J lost 8; bases outside the gene matches: 7. The CDR3 extends over 14 amino acids. The germline V gene has CDR1 SGDLS and CDR2 YYNGEE. This chain's CDR3 is CASSVVRTGQEAFF. The CDR3 region has the DNA TGTGCCAGCAGCGTAGTCAGAACGGGACAGGAAGCTTTCTTT.

The V gene is TRBV3-1 (or the pseudogene TRBV3-2), the J gene TRBJ1-1; perhaps TRBD1 as D (5 bases). This CDR3 contains 13 residues. V was clipped by 3 bases and J by 7 bases, with 12 bases between them. Germline V CDR1 and CDR2: LGHDT, YNNKEL (reference sequence). CDR3 sequence (DNA): TGTGCCAGCAGCCACCTAGGGGCCGGTGAAGCTTTCTTT. It is translated as CASSHLGAGEAFF.

The chain couples TRBV4-1 to TRBJ2-7; no definite D call. The CDR3 runs to 15 residues. CDR1 is MGHRA and CDR2 is YSYEKL in the germline V gene. Trimming left V 4 bases short and J 3 bases short, with 16 bases between. Here the CDR3 reads CASSLPQAGVYEQYF. CDR3 DNA sequence: TGCGCCAGCAGCCTCCCCCAGGCAGGCGTCTACGAGCAGTACTTC.

The chain carries TRBV5-1 and TRBJ2-7, with D unclear. The germline gives CDR1 SGHRS, CDR2 YFSETQ. V gave up 4 bases and J gave up 3 bases, with 5 bases separating them. The CDR3 has 11 residues. CDR3 DNA sequence: TGCGCCAGCAGCCTAAACTACGAGCAGTACTTC. Its translation is CASSLNYEQYF.

With regard to this clone: Other DNA sequences in this specimen translate into the identical CDR3. V is TRBV7-9 and J is TRBJ1-1; no clear D gene. The V and J ends lost 2 bases and 5 bases respectively, with 6 bases between them. CDR1 is SEHNR and CDR2 is FQNEAQ in the germline V gene (reference sequence). CDR3 size: 12 residues. The CDR3 DNA follows: TGTGCCAGCAGCTTACCCGGGACTGAAGCTTTCTTT. As protein: CASSLPGTEAFF.

The chain links TRBV10-3 to TRBJ1-2; D is ambiguous. This CDR3 region has 13 residues. Germline assignment: CDR1 ENHRY and CDR2 SYGVKD. The V end lost 3 bases, the J end lost 8 bases, and 13 bases lay between the germline ends. The CDR3 DNA follows: TGTGCCATCAGTGAACAGTCTCGGGAAGGCTACACCTTC. This translates into CAISEQSREGYTF.